What follows describes a single T cell receptor (beta chain). The antigen remains undetermined. The data were produced by immunoSEQ multiplex PCR, yet TCRdb's version contains in-frame clones alone and is incomplete. This repertoire shows about 90,000 clones, roughly 86% found once; its top ten account for 0.77%. CDR1 LNHDA and CDR2 SQIVND come from the germline V gene (reference sequence). Between the trimmed V and J ends, which lost 3 bases and 4 bases, there was a span of 13 bases. The CDR3 is 14 residues long. These data originate in a study of a mutant IDH1 vaccine in newly diagnosed glioma. Study-level background: The sex distribution of treated patients was 62.5% male and approximately 40% female, with a mean age of around 40 years.

Time point: week 47, end of study. Vaccine doses each comprised 300 ug of mutant IDH1 20-mer peptide, with topical imiquimod. The receptor was isolated from a woman between 45 and 65 years old with glioma. The source material was PBMCs, sampled from a glioma patient whose treatment included an IDH1 peptide vaccine. The chain carries TRBV19 and TRBJ2-7; weak D call: TRBD2 (7 bases). CDR3 residues: CASSIGGAGYEQYF. The CDR3 region has the DNA TGTGCCAGTAGTATTGGGGGGGCAGGGTACGAGCAGTACTTC.